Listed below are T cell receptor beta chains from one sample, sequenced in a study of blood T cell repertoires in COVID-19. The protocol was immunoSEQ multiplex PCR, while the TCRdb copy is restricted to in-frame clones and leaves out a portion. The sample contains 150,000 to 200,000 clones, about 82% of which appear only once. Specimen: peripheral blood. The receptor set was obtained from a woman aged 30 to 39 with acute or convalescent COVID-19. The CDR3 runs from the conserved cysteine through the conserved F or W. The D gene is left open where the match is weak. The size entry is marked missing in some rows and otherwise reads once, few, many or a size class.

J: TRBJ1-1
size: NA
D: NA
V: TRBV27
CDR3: CASSPPDSEAFF
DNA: TGTGCCAGTAGTCCGCCTGACAGTGAAGCTTTCTTT

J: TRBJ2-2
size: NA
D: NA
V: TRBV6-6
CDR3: CASWSRGYTGELFF
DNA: TGTGCCAGCTGGTCCAGGGGTTACACCGGGGAGCTGTTTTTT

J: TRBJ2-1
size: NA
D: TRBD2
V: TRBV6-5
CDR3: CASRATTSAEQFF
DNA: TGTGCCAGCAGGGCAACGACTAGCGCTGAGCAGTTCTTC

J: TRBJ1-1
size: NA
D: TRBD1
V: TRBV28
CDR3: CASSVIFPGTGRTEAFF
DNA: TGTGCCAGCAGTGTTATTTTCCCCGGGACAGGTAGGACTGAAGCTTTCTTT

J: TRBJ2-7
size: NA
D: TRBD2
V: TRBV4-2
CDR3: CASSQELAAYSTYEQYF
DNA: TGTGCCAGCAGCCAAGAACTAGCGGCATACTCAACCTACGAGCAGTACTTC

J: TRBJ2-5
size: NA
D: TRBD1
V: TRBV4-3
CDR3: CASSQGQGALETQYF
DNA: TGCGCCAGCAGCCAAGGACAGGGGGCATTGGAGACCCAGTACTTC

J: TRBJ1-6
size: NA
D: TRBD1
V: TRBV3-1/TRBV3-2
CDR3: CASSQTGGNSPLHF
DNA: TGTGCCAGCAGCCAGACAGGGGGGAATTCACCCCTCCACTTT

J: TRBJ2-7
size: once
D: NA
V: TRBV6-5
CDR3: CASRYGQMGEQYF
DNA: TGTGCCAGCAGATATGGACAAATGGGGGAGCAGTACTTC

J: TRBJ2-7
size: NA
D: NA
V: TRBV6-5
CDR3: CASRGRRGFYEQYF
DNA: TGTGCCAGCAGAGGACGGCGGGGTTTTTACGAGCAGTACTTC

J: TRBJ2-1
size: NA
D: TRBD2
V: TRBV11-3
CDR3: CASSPDSGQSSYNEQFF
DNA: TGTGCCAGCAGCCCGGATAGCGGGCAAAGCTCCTACAATGAGCAGTTCTTC

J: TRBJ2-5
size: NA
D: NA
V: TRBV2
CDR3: CASSDPGVETQYF
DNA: TGTGCCAGCAGTGACCCGGGGGTGGAGACCCAGTACTTC

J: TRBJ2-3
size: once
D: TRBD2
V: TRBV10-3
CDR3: CAIFSGMGTDTQYF
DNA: TGTGCCATCTTTAGCGGGATGGGGACAGATACGCAGTATTTT

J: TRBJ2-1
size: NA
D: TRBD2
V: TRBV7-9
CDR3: CASSPMTLAGQNEQFF
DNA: TGTGCCAGCAGCCCAATGACACTAGCGGGACAAAATGAGCAGTTCTTC

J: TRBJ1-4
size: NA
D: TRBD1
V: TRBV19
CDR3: CASSITGVEKLFF
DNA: TGTGCCAGTAGTATTACAGGGGTCGAAAAACTGTTTTTT

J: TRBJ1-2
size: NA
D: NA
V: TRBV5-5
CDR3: CASSYGPGRLYGYTF
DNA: TGTGCCAGCAGCTACGGGCCCGGGAGATTATATGGCTACACCTTC

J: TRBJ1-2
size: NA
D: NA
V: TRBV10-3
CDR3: CAISESYGGSGYTF
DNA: TGTGCCATCAGTGAGTCATATGGAGGATCTGGCTACACCTTC

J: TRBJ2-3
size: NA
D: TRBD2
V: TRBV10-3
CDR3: CAISETWTSGGITDTQYF
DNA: TGTGCCATCAGTGAGACTTGGACTAGCGGGGGTATTACAGATACGCAGTATTTT

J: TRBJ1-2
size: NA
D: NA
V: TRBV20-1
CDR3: CSASTGPYTF
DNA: TGCAGTGCTAGTACAGGGCCCTACACCTTC

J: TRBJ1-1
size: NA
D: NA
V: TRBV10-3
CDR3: CAIIRDTEAFF
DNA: TGTGCCATTATCAGGGACACTGAAGCTTTCTTT

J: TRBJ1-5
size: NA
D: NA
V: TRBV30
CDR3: CAWAGERSNQPQHF
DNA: TGTGCCTGGGCGGGGGAGCGGAGCAATCAGCCCCAGCATTTT

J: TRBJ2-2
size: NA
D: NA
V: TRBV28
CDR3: CASSLDGDGELFF
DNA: TGTGCCAGCAGTTTGGACGGGGACGGGGAGCTGTTTTTT

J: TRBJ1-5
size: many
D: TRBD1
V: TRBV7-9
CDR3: CASSETGGAYSQPQHF
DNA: TGTGCCAGCAGCGAGACAGGGGGCGCTTATAGTCAGCCCCAGCATTTT

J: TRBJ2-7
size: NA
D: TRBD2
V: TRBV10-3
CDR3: CAVDGRGEYEQYF
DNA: TGTGCCGTCGATGGGCGGGGGGAATACGAGCAGTACTTC

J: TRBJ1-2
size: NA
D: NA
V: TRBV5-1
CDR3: CASSLMAGAGSAYGYTF
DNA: TGCGCCAGCAGCTTGATGGCAGGGGCGGGCTCGGCCTATGGCTACACCTTC

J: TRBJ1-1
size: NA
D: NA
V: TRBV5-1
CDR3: CASSPPRGTWTEAFF
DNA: TGCGCCAGCAGCCCGCCACGGGGGACTTGGACTGAAGCTTTCTTT

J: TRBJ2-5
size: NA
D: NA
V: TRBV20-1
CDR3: CSARQETQYF
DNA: TGCAGTGCTCGCCAAGAGACCCAGTACTTC

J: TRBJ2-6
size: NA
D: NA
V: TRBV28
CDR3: CASSLSRGGGANVLTF
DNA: TGTGCCAGCAGTTTATCGCGAGGGGGTGGGGCCAACGTCCTGACTTTC

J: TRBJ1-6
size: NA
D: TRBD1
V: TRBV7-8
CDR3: CASSLFGTGGYNSPLHF
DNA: TGTGCCAGCAGCTTATTTGGGACAGGCGGATATAATTCACCCCTCCACTTT

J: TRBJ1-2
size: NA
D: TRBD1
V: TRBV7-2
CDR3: CASSLATTGGGGYTF
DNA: TGTGCCAGCAGCTTAGCGACGACAGGGGGCGGTGGCTACACCTTC

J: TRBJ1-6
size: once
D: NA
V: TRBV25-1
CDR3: CASSGLEGGGSPLHF
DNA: TGTGCCAGCAGTGGGTTGGAGGGAGGCGGTTCACCCCTCCACTTT

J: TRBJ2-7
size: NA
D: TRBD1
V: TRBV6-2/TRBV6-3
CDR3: CASSKGPGQGLNEQYF
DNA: TGTGCCAGCAGTAAGGGGCCGGGACAGGGGCTGAACGAGCAGTACTTC

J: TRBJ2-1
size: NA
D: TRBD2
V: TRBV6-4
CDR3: CASSDSSGGANEQFF
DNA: TGTGCCAGCAGTGACTCTAGCGGGGGGGCCAATGAGCAGTTCTTC

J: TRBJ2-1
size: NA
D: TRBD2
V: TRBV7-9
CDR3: CASSPTSGGPNEQFF
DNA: TGTGCCAGCAGTCCGACTAGCGGGGGGCCCAATGAGCAGTTCTTC

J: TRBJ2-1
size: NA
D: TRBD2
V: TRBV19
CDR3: CASSLGTSVYNEQFF
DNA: TGTGCCAGTAGTCTAGGGACTAGCGTGTACAATGAGCAGTTCTTC

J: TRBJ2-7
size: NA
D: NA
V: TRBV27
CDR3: CASSLVGPYEQYF
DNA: TGTGCCAGCAGTTTGGTGGGGCCCTACGAGCAGTACTTC

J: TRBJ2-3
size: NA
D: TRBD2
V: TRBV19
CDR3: CASSIGSGLAGGNTDTQYF
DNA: TGTGCCAGTAGTATCGGCTCCGGGCTAGCGGGGGGGAACACAGATACGCAGTATTTT

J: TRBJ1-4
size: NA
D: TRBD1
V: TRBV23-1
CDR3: CASSRLGTGAEKLFF
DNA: TGCGCCAGCAGTCGATTGGGGACAGGGGCCGAAAAACTGTTTTTT

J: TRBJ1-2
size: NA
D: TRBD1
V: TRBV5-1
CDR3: CASSPSRGGSGYTF
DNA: TGCGCCAGCAGTCCTTCACGAGGGGGCTCTGGCTACACCTTC

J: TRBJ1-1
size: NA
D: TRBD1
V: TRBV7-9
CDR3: CASSSRPGQMNTEAFF
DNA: TGTGCCAGCAGCTCCCGACCGGGACAGATGAACACTGAAGCTTTCTTT

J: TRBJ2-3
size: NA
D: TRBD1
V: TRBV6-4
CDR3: CASSEVSGGPDTQYF
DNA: TGTGCCAGCAGTGAAGTGTCAGGGGGACCAGATACGCAGTATTTT

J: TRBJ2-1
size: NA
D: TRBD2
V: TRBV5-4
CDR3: CASSQRRSGTRSSYNEQFF
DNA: TGTGCCAGCAGCCAAAGACGCTCCGGGACTAGGAGCTCCTACAATGAGCAGTTCTTC

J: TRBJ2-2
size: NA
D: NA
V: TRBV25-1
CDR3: CASSEFGGDPTGELFF
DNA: TGTGCCAGCAGTGAATTCGGGGGAGACCCCACCGGGGAGCTGTTTTTT

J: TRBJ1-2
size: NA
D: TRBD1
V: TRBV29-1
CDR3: CSVTGGARGGYTF
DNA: TGCAGCGTTACAGGGGGCGCGAGAGGAGGCTACACCTTC

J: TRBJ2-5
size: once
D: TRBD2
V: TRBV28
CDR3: CASTVGTSVETQYF
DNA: TGTGCCAGCACTGTCGGGACTAGCGTGGAGACCCAGTACTTC

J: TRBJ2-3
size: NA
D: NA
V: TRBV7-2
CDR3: CASSSNRGGFSTDTQYF
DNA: TGTGCCAGCAGCTCCAACAGGGGGGGGTTTAGCACAGATACGCAGTATTTT

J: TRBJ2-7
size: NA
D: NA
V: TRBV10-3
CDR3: CAIRRDSLNYEQYF
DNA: TGTGCCATCAGACGCGACAGTCTCAACTACGAGCAGTACTTC

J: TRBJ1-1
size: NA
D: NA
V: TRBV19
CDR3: CASSIDRMTEAFF
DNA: TGTGCCAGTAGTATTGACAGGATGACTGAAGCTTTCTTT